Shown below are 10 T cell receptor beta chains from a single sample sequenced in a study of cytomegalovirus exposure and HLA in healthy donors (dated by TCRdb to 2016 to 2017). Libraries were made using the immunoSEQ multiplex PCR assay. A mixture of 60 forward primers for TCR Vbeta segments and 13 reverse primers for TCR Jbeta segments was used in the multiplex PCR. The table was pulled from immuneACCESS by TCRdb, which kept in-frame rearrangements only. Such tables lose some clones; where checked, under half of the loss comes from unresolved V genes, and the rest has no known cause. The sample table shows approximately 200,000 clones, and about four fifths are seen once. The ten top clones hold approximately 0.26% of the sample. The sequenced sample consisted of PBMCs. The source of these receptors is a boy younger than 18 in good health and CMV-seronegative.

The rearrangement joins TRBV7-2 to TRBJ1-1; unclear D gene. CDR1 is SGHTA and CDR2 is FQGNSA in the germline V gene. This CDR3 spans 13 amino acids. Trimming took 2 bases from V and 4 from J, leaving 8 bases between them. The CDR3 coding sequence is TGTGCCAGCAGCTTACCCATTCCCACTGAAGCTTTCTTT. Protein product: CASSLPIPTEAFF.

The rearrangement joins TRBV9 to TRBJ1-3; D uncertain. The CDR3 runs 14 residues. Looked up from germline, CDR1 is SGDLS and CDR2 is YYNGEE. V dropped 0 bases and J dropped 2 bases, with 6 bases sitting between them. The CDR3 sequence is CASSVGSPGNTIYF. As DNA, the CDR3 is TGTGCCAGCAGCGTAGGGAGCCCTGGAAACACCATATATTTT.

The rearrangement joins TRBV6-1 to TRBJ2-2; D gene uncertain. The germline V gene encodes CDR1 MNHNS and CDR2 SASEGT. The CDR3 totals 14 residues. The ends were cut back, 4 bases at V and 1 base at J, with 7 bases in the middle. DNA for the CDR3: TGTGCCAGCAGTGGCAGGCTGAACACCGGGGAGCTGTTTTTT. Encoded protein: CASSGRLNTGELFF.

The genes are TRBV29-1 and TRBJ1-1; D gene ambiguous. V dropped 5 bases and J dropped 0 bases, with 13 bases sitting between them. This CDR3 spans 14 amino acids. In germline, CDR1 is SQVTM, CDR2 ANQGSEA. CDR3 bases: TGCAGCGTTATGTCTAGGTTCATGAACACTGAAGCTTTCTTT. It specifies CSVMSRFMNTEAFF.

The gene calls are TRBV6-5 and TRBJ1-1; TRBD1 agrees at 10 bases. There are 15 residues in the CDR3. V lost 5 bases, J lost 10 bases, and 13 bases stayed unmatched. CDR1 MNHEY and CDR2 SVGAGI come from the germline V gene. CDR3 nucleotide sequence: TGTGCCAGCAGTGGCTTCGGGACAGGGGCGCGGGTAGCTTTCTTT. Translation: CASSGFGTGARVAFF.

V and J are TRBV15 and TRBJ1-6, with D maybe TRBD1 (5 bases). Germline lookup yields CDR1 LNHNV and CDR2 YYDKDF (reference sequence). The CDR3 sequence is 15 residues long. V was clipped by 0 bases and J by 7 bases, with 10 bases between them. The DNA of the CDR3 is TGTGCCACCAGCAGAGACAGGGCTTGGAATTCACCCCTCCACTTT. This encodes CATSRDRAWNSPLHF.

The chain couples TRBV11-2 to TRBJ1-1; 10 bases are a match to TRBD1. Per the germline V gene, CDR1 is SGHAT and CDR2 is FQNNGV. This CDR3 is 17 amino acids long. Trimming at V came to 3 bases and at J to 5 bases, leaving 12 bases not matched to a gene. CDR3 coding DNA: TGTGCCAGCAGCTTCGCGACAGGGGGCAGTGGATGGACTGAAGCTTTCTTT. This codes for CASSFATGGSGWTEAFF.

The chain couples TRBV10-3 to TRBJ2-6; D might be TRBD1 (6 bases). V lost 2 bases, J lost 2 bases, and 7 bases lay in between. The germline CDR1 and CDR2 sequences are ENHRY and SYGVKD. The CDR3 covers 15 residues. CDR3 amino acids: CAISEGGAGANVLTF. CDR3 coding DNA: TGTGCCATCAGTGAGGGGGGCGCTGGGGCCAACGTCCTGACTTTC.

This clone was found once. This CDR3 is CASSPRRQGSYEQYF. CDR3 nucleotides: TGTGCCAGCTCACCCCGGCGACAGGGCTCCTACGAGCAGTACTTC. The chain is built from TRBV18 and TRBJ2-7; 7 nucleotides align to TRBD1. The CDR3 covers 15 residues. The V segment lost 3 bases and the J segment 0 bases; nucleotides outside the gene matches: 5. From germline, CDR1 is KGHSH and CDR2 LQKENI.

This chain connects TRBV7-3 to TRBJ1-1; 11 bases agree with TRBD1. Unmatched junction bases numbered 5, after V lost 4 bases and J lost 1 base. From germline, CDR1 is SGHTA and CDR2 FQGTGA. The CDR3 loop spans 16 amino acids. CDR3 protein: CASSSGTGGPNTEAFF. The CDR3 DNA reads TGTGCCAGCAGCTCCGGGACAGGGGGACCGAACACTGAAGCTTTCTTT.